The 27 T cell receptor beta chains in this list originate from one sample, sequenced in a study of blood T cells in healthy people across ages. With a J-beta primer mix and a sample-barcoded 5' primer, a second PCR ran about 6 to 11 cycles. MiXCR, applied by TCRdb to the 5' RACE reads, yields one record per CDR3 protein. The data contain some 1,800,000 distinct CDR3 sequences, around 42% of them seen just once; the ten biggest clones take up 20% to 25%. The sample taken for sequencing was blood. These receptors all stem from a human donor in good health.

This clonotype was detected only a few times. The genes are TRBV7-2 and TRBJ1-2, with D perhaps TRBD1 (5 bases). The germline V and J ends were trimmed by 4 bases and 8 bases, with 17 bases remaining between them. This CDR3 region has 14 residues. Germline CDR1 SGHTA, CDR2 FQGNSA. The CDR3 loop is CASSYGDGVPGYTF. In nucleotides, the CDR3 is TGTGCCAGCAGCTACGGGGACGGTGTCCCGGGCTACACCTTC.

This clonotype came up a few times. Since a much larger clone is just one base distant, this may be a read error. This chain uses TRBV7-2 with TRBJ2-7; 8 bases agree with TRBD2. Germline V lookup: CDR1 SGHTA, CDR2 FQGNSA. The CDR3 loop spans 14 amino acids. The CDR3 nucleotides read TGTGCCAGCACCCCCTCGGGGGGGGCCTACGAGCGGTACTTC. It translates to CASTPSGGAYERYF.

CDR3 protein: CSAPPGQYQYEQYF. The CDR3 nucleotides are TGCAGTGCGCCCCCGGGACAGTACCAATACGAGCAGTACTTC. The chain couples TRBV20-1 to TRBJ2-4; TRBD1 matches at 7 bases. The DNA end lines up better with TRBJ2-7; the J call may be wrong. Germline values: CDR1 DFQATT, CDR2 SNEGSKA (reference sequence). The CDR3 runs 14 residues.

This clonotype was seen a few times. The V call is TRBV20-1, the J call TRBJ2-5, with D possibly being TRBD1 (6 bases). This CDR3 comprises 13 residues. With 2 bases removed from V and 6 bases from J, the gap between germline ends came to 13 bases. Germline CDR1 and CDR2: DFQATT and SNEGSKA (reference sequence). This CDR3 is CSARLGRGQTQYF. Written as DNA, the CDR3 is TGCAGTGCTAGATTGGGCAGGGGACAGACCCAGTACTTC.

The chain carries TRBV29-1 and TRBJ1-3; D ambiguous. Trimming took 6 bases from V and 0 from J, leaving 18 bases between them. CDR1 and CDR2 (germline): SQVTM, ANQGSEA. This CDR3 region has 16 residues. The CDR3 DNA reads TGCAGCGTGATATTAGGCCGGACCAGCTCTGGAAACACCATATATTTT. Translating it yields CSVILGRTSSGNTIYF. Complete variable domain (other parts from reference TRBV29-1 and TRBJ1-3): SAVISQKPSRDICQRGTSLTIQCQVDSQVTMMFWYRQQPGQSLTLIATANQGSEATYESGFVIDKFPISRPNLTFSTLTVSNMSPEDSSIYLCSVILGRTSSGNTIYFGEGSWLTVV.

In its sample, this clonotype was seen a few times. The chain employs TRBV12-3 or TRBV12-4 and TRBJ1-6; unclear D gene. V gave up 3 bases and J gave up 10 bases, with 13 bases separating them. The CDR3 is made up of 14 amino acids. For the CDR3, the DNA is TGTGCCAGCAGTTTTTCTGGGGTGAGGTCACCCCTCCACTTT. Its protein product is CASSFSGVRSPLHF.

This clonotype was picked up many times. The chain employs TRBV29-1 and TRBJ2-3, with unresolved D. There are 13 residues in the CDR3. The V gene's germline CDR1 is SQVTM and CDR2 ANQGSEA. Trimming took 7 bases from V and 4 from J, leaving 15 bases between them. CDR3 residues: CSAYASPSDTQYF. CDR3 sequence (DNA): TGCAGCGCTTACGCATCCCCATCAGATACGCAGTATTTT.

This clonotype was seen more than once but under ten times. The J gene is TRBJ1-4, the V gene TRBV7-2, with D unclear. The V and J ends lost 1 base and 8 bases respectively, with 8 bases between them. Germline V lookup: CDR1 SGHTA, CDR2 FQGNSA. The CDR3 has 13 amino acids. CDR3 sequence reads: CASSLEVEEKLFF. In DNA form, the CDR3 reads TGTGCCAGCAGCTTAGAAGTGGAGGAAAAACTGTTTTTT.

This clonotype has only a few counts. This chain links TRBV15 with TRBJ2-7; the match to TRBD1 covers 7 bases. The CDR3 length is 16 residues. The germline V gene encodes CDR1 LNHNV and CDR2 YYDKDF (reference sequence). J was trimmed by 3 bases and V by 4 bases; bases with no gene match: 12. The CDR3 sequence is CATSKNRDSHYYEQYF. The CDR3 DNA reads TGTGCCACCAGCAAGAACCGGGACAGTCATTACTACGAGCAGTACTTC.

Regarding this clonotype: A much bigger clone sits one base away, suggesting this may be a read error. The genes are TRBV6-5 and TRBJ2-1; perhaps TRBD2 as D (7 bases). The V and J ends lost 6 bases and 13 bases respectively, with 22 bases between them. This CDR3 has 14 amino acids. Germline CDR1 and CDR2: MNHEY and SVGAGI. In nucleotides, the CDR3 is TGTGCCAGCAGGCAACAGGGACTACAAGAGACCCAGTTCTTC. Amino acid sequence: CASRQQGLQETQFF.

The chain combines TRBV11-3 with TRBJ2-3; 7 bases are a match to TRBD2. The CDR3 contains 16 residues. CDR1 is SGHNT, CDR2 YENEEA, per germline. The ends lost 5 bases at V and 5 bases at J; junction bases unmatched: 13. CDR3 DNA sequence: TGTGCCAGCAGCCCAGGCCGGGCTAGCGGACGAGATACGCAGTATTTT. Protein product: CASSPGRASGRDTQYF.

V usage is TRBV9 and J usage is TRBJ2-1, with 10 bases aligning to TRBD2. Unmatched junction bases numbered 6, after V lost 0 bases and J lost 6 bases. The CDR3 length is 16 residues. CDR1 is SGDLS, CDR2 YYNGEE, per germline. CDR3 loop: CASSVGGAGGRNEQFF. The CDR3 coding sequence is TGTGCCAGCAGCGTAGGGGGAGCGGGGGGGCGCAATGAGCAGTTCTTC.

V and J are TRBV11-2 and TRBJ1-6; possible D gene TRBD1, 6 bases. V lost 5 bases and J lost 7, with 15 bases in between. Germline-derived CDR1 and CDR2 are SGHAT and FQNNGV. This CDR3 has 15 residues. The CDR3 loop is CASSRARQDNSPLHF. CDR3 coding DNA: TGTGCCAGCAGCCGAGCCCGACAGGACAATTCACCCCTCCACTTT.

V gene TRBV7-2 combines with J gene TRBJ2-1; tentatively, D is TRBD2 (5 bases). Between the trimmed V and J ends, which lost 1 base and 10 bases, there was a span of 17 bases. Germline loops: CDR1 SGHTA, CDR2 FQGNSA. There are 15 residues in the CDR3. CDR3 residues: CASSLDVMRVQEQFF. The CDR3, as DNA: TGTGCCAGCAGCTTAGACGTGATGAGGGTGCAAGAGCAGTTCTTC.

The table lists this clonotype with a count of one. This may be a read error: a much more frequent sequence differs by one nucleotide. The rearrangement joins TRBV10-2 to TRBJ2-1; D remains ambiguous. The length of the CDR3 is 16 residues. The V and J ends lost 1 base and 4 bases respectively, with 14 bases between them. Germline V lookup: CDR1 WSHSY, CDR2 SAAADI. The CDR3 reads CASSELVIGSYNEQFF. CDR3 nucleotide sequence: TGCGCCAGCAGTGAGTTGGTAATCGGGTCTTACAATGAGCAGTTCTTC.

V gene TRBV20-1 combines with J gene TRBJ1-5, with 7 bases that match TRBD1. CDR3 length equals 13 residues. Trimming at V came to 5 bases and at J to 6 bases, leaving 7 bases not matched to a gene. Germline CDR1 and CDR2: DFQATT and SNEGSKA (reference sequence). This CDR3 reads CSALYRGIQPQHF. The CDR3 bases are TGCAGTGCTCTATACAGGGGAATTCAGCCCCAGCATTTT.

Worth noting for this clonotype: Germline and junction disagree at one end, which may indicate a read error. The rearrangement links TRBV6-6 to TRBJ2-3; 7 nucleotides agree with TRBD1. This CDR3 is 17 amino acids long. CDR1 and CDR2 (germline): MNHNY, SVGAGI (reference sequence). CDR3 sequence: CAGRNPTNRGGTDTQYF. CDR3 DNA: TGTGCCGGCAGGAACCCGACTAACAGGGGCGGCACAGATACGCAGTATTTT.

The chain is built from TRBV11-2 and TRBJ2-1, with D maybe TRBD2 (5 bases). The CDR3 is 14 residues long. Germline V gene lookup returns CDR1 SGHAT and CDR2 FQNNGV. V was trimmed by 5 bases and J by 7 bases, leaving 15 bases between them. The CDR3 sequence is CASSPIGGRNEQFF. For the CDR3, the DNA is TGTGCCAGCAGCCCCATCGGAGGTCGTAATGAGCAGTTCTTC.

CDR3 amino acids: CASSYLDTSTDTQYF. For the CDR3, the DNA is TGTGCCAGCAGTTATTTAGACACGAGCACAGATACGCAGTATTTT. The chain uses TRBV6-2 or TRBV6-3 and TRBJ2-3; unclear D gene. The germline V gene has CDR1 MNHEY and CDR2 SVGEGT. The germline V and J ends were trimmed by 3 bases and 0 bases, with 10 bases remaining between them. This CDR3 has 15 amino acids.

This clonotype showed up just a few times. The chain employs TRBV6-6 and TRBJ2-3; D gene uncertain. Per germline, CDR1 MNHNY and CDR2 SVGAGI (reference sequence). The CDR3 spans 15 residues. V shed 11 bases and J shed 3 bases, with 21 bases lying between them. CDR3 coding DNA: TGTGCCTCGAAACCCGATTGGGTTGGGACAGATACGCAGTATTTT. Its protein is CASKPDWVGTDTQYF.

About this clonotype itself: A much larger clone sits a single nucleotide away, making a read error possible. The V gene is TRBV7-2, the J gene TRBJ2-4, with a weak D call TRBD1 (7 bases). Between the trimmed V and J ends, which lost 0 bases and 0 bases, there was a span of 15 bases. From germline, CDR1 is SGHTA and CDR2 FQGNSA. This CDR3 is 18 amino acids long. The CDR3: CASSLAGRGQIAKNIQYF. The DNA of the CDR3 is TGTGCCAGCAGCTTAGCAGGGCGGGGACAGATAGCCAAAAACATTCAGTACTTC.

The J gene is TRBJ1-5, the V gene TRBV18; 7 nucleotides align to TRBD1. The CDR3 has 14 amino acids. J was trimmed by 6 bases and V by 2 bases; bases with no gene match: 4. CDR1 KGHSH and CDR2 LQKENI come from the germline V gene. The DNA of the CDR3 is TGTGCCAGCTCACCAGGACAGGTTCCTCAGCCCCAGCATTTT. Amino acid sequence: CASSPGQVPQPQHF. Complete variable domain (other parts from reference TRBV18 and TRBJ1-5): NAGVMQNPRHLVRRRGQEARLRCSPMKGHSHVYWYRQLPEEGLKFMVYLQKENIIDESGMPKERFSAEFPKEGPSILRIQQVVRGDSAAYFCASSPGQVPQPQHFGDGTRLSIL.

The chain is built from TRBV12-3 or TRBV12-4 and TRBJ1-1; no definite D call. Trimming stripped 7 bases from V and 1 base from J, with 7 bases between. The CDR3 is 12 amino acids. The CDR3 nucleotides are TGTGCCAGCAACCCCACGAACACTGAAGCTTTCTTT. This sequence encodes CASNPTNTEAFF.

This clonotype was seen a few times. This chain joins TRBV27 and TRBJ2-7; TRBD1 agrees at 8 bases. CDR3 length: 15 amino acids. V shed 2 bases and J 3 bases; nucleotides not matched to a gene: 6. CDR1 MNHEY and CDR2 SMNVEV come from the germline V gene (reference sequence). The CDR3 loop is CASSLLGRGLYEQYF. CDR3 in DNA: TGTGCCAGCAGTTTACTTGGCAGGGGGCTCTACGAGCAGTACTTC.

The sample holds a few counts of this clonotype. The rearrangement uses TRBV6-2 or TRBV6-3 and TRBJ2-7, with D possibly being TRBD2 (6 bases). The J call is in doubt because the DNA end fits TRBJ2-1 better. This CDR3 contains 13 residues. Germline assignment: CDR1 MNHEY and CDR2 SVGEGT. The CDR3 DNA is TGTGCCAGCAGTTTCCGGGGGTACTATGAGCAGTTCTTC. Translating gives CASSFRGYYEQFF.

This clonotype was found once. V is TRBV7-8 and J is TRBJ1-5; D is unclear. Germline V CDR1 and CDR2: SGHVS, FQNEAQ. This CDR3 spans 12 amino acids. V lost 7 bases to trimming and J lost 6 bases, with 10 bases between them. The CDR3 bases are TGTGCCAGCACCAATCCCCCTCAGCCCCAGCATTTT. It encodes CASTNPPQPQHF.

This chain joins TRBV5-1 and TRBJ1-5; D unresolved. Germline loops: CDR1 SGHRS, CDR2 YFSETQ. Trimming pared 5 bases from V and 4 bases from J, leaving 16 bases between. There are 15 residues in the CDR3. The CDR3 sequence is CASSLGGVLNQPQHF. CDR3 nucleotide sequence: TGCGCCAGCAGTCTTGGTGGTGTCCTTAATCAGCCCCAGCATTTT.